The TCR beta chain described here comes from a study of T cells in Graves' hyperthyroidism and ophthalmopathy. Trimming at V came to 1 base and at J to 4 bases, leaving 3 bases not matched to a gene. CDR1 and CDR2 (germline): LNHNV, YYDKDF (reference sequence). The CDR3 spans 15 residues. Study-level points and caveats: Within blood appeared most thyroid clonotypes that had expanded above 0.001.

This clonotype was seen only a few times. What it binds is not known. The source of the PBMCs was around 10 ml of fresh peripheral blood. Using RNA transcripts as the source, TCR beta CDR3 regions were amplified. Carried out on the TCR CDR3, a first-round RT-PCR used the HTBI primer set. Each CDR3 protein gets one entry after TCRdb re-called the multiplex PCR reads with MiXCR. The profile shows about 530,000 distinct CDR3 sequences, 15% to 20% of them singletons. Sequenced: blood. The chain recombines TRBV15 with TRBJ1-2, with 10 bases lining up with TRBD1. The sequence was obtained from a woman aged 18-29 years with Graves' ophthalmopathy. In DNA form, the CDR3 reads TGTGCCACCAGCAGAGGACAGGGGGCGAGCTATGGCTACACCTTC. As protein: CATSRGQGASYGYTF.